Shown below are 25 T cell receptor beta chains from a single sample sequenced in a study of response to subunit inactivated influenza vaccine. TCRdb re-analysed the RT-PCR reads in MiXCR, keeping a single row per CDR3 protein. The data show some 640,000 distinct CDR3 sequences, approximately 15% seen once. The input for sequencing was PBMCs from blood, taken around two weeks before vaccination. The receptors were gathered from a man aged 50 to 60 who received an inactivated influenza vaccine.

This clonotype has a count of ten or more. The gene calls are TRBV4-1 and TRBJ2-2; the match to TRBD2 covers 10 bases. The J segment lost 8 bases and the V segment lost 2 bases, leaving 11 bases of the junction unmatched. The germline V gene has CDR1 MGHRA and CDR2 YSYEKL. This CDR3 is built from 17 residues. The CDR3 sequence: CASSQSAGGPRAGELFF. CDR3 DNA: TGCGCCAGCAGCCAATCAGCGGGGGGGCCCCGTGCGGGGGAGCTGTTTTTT.

A few counts support this clonotype. The chain is built from TRBV10-2 and TRBJ1-2; D remains unclear. V shed 0 bases and J shed 8 bases, with 19 bases lying between them. CDR3 size: 16 residues. Germline V gene data show CDR1 as WSHSY and CDR2 as SAAADI. As DNA, the CDR3 is TGCGCCAGCAGTGAGTCGACTCGGGCAGTTGCTACGGGCTACACCTTC. It yields the protein CASSESTRAVATGYTF.

The chain combines TRBV5-5 with TRBJ2-7, with D possibly being TRBD1 (5 bases). Germline CDR1 SGHKS, CDR2 YYEKEE (reference sequence). The ends were cut back, 0 bases at V and 5 bases at J, with 9 bases in the middle. The CDR3 sequence is 13 residues long. For the CDR3, the DNA is TGTGCCAGCAGCTTGGTGACAGTCCACGAGCAGTACTTC. It codes for CASSLVTVHEQYF.

The genes are TRBV20-1 and TRBJ2-5; 8 bases agree with TRBD2. This CDR3 is built from 15 residues. Trimming cost V 0 bases and J 3 bases; bases outside gene matches: 6. The germline gives CDR1 DFQATT, CDR2 SNEGSKA (reference sequence). DNA of the CDR3: TGCAGTGCTAGAGATTCAACTAGCGGAAAAGAGACCCAGTACTTC. Amino acid sequence: CSARDSTSGKETQYF.

Only a few counts were recorded for this clonotype. V is TRBV11-3 and J is TRBJ2-7, with 11 bases that match TRBD1. V shed 6 bases and J 0 bases; nucleotides not matched to a gene: 4. The germline V gene has CDR1 SGHNT and CDR2 YENEEA. The CDR3 is 15 amino acids. CDR3 nucleotide sequence: TGTGCCAGCAGTTATGGGACAGGGGGCTCCTACGAGCAGTACTTC. Amino acids: CASSYGTGGSYEQYF.

This sequence joins TRBV4-3 and TRBJ1-4; D uncertain. Looked up from germline, CDR1 is LGHNA and CDR2 is YSLEER. Between the trimmed V and J ends, which lost 4 bases and 0 bases, there was a span of 21 bases. The CDR3 contains 19 residues. Here the CDR3 reads CASSLRGPTSMTTNEKLFF. Here the CDR3 DNA reads TGCGCCAGCAGCCTACGAGGGCCGACCAGCATGACAACTAATGAAAAACTGTTTTTT.

This chain joins TRBV5-1 and TRBJ1-1; TRBD1 matches 9 bases. Trimming took 4 bases from V and 0 from J; bases not matched to a gene: 13. Germline V lookup: CDR1 SGHRS, CDR2 YFSETQ. The CDR3 contains 18 residues. CDR3 sequence (DNA): TGCGCCAGCAGCCAGAGAGGACAGGGGAACACACTGAACACTGAAGCTTTCTTT. It specifies CASSQRGQGNTLNTEAFF.

The V and J genes are TRBV30 and TRBJ1-5; the D is unclear. The CDR3 has 13 residues. Germline V gene lookup returns CDR1 GTSNPN and CDR2 SVGIG (reference sequence). V shed 1 base and J shed 3 bases, with 7 bases lying between them. CDR3: CAWSAEYNQPQHF. For the CDR3, the DNA is TGTGCCTGGAGTGCGGAGTACAATCAGCCCCAGCATTTT.

This clonotype was detected a few times. The chain links TRBV3-1 to TRBJ1-2; 8 bases align to TRBD1. Losses at the gene ends were 1 base for V and 4 bases for J; bases not matched to a gene: 8. Germline V CDR1 and CDR2: LGHDT, YNNKEL (reference sequence). CDR3 length: 16 residues. This CDR3 reads CASSQGGWGQAYGYTF. DNA of the CDR3: TGTGCCAGCAGCCAAGGAGGATGGGGACAGGCCTATGGCTACACCTTC.

This chain connects TRBV15 to TRBJ2-5; D unclear. V lost 8 bases and J lost 1, with 8 bases in between. The germline CDR1 and CDR2 sequences are LNHNV and YYDKDF (reference sequence). There are 12 residues in the CDR3. CDR3: CATGFTQETQYF. DNA for the CDR3: TGTGCCACCGGGTTCACCCAAGAGACCCAGTACTTC.

This clonotype was seen only a few times. This chain joins TRBV28 and TRBJ1-2; TRBD1 agrees at 8 bases. This CDR3 is 16 amino acids long. Germline V gene data show CDR1 as MDHEN and CDR2 as SYDVKM. The V gene end was trimmed by 1 base and the J gene end by 4 bases; junction bases not matched to a gene: 8. The chain's CDR3 is CASSLSGTGASYGYTF. DNA of the CDR3: TGTGCCAGCAGTTTATCGGGGACAGGAGCTTCCTATGGCTACACCTTC.

This sequence joins TRBV30 and TRBJ1-2, with 8 bases lining up with TRBD1. The CDR3 contains 13 residues. V was clipped by 8 bases and J by 4 bases; unmatched bases: 9. Germline lookup yields CDR1 GTSNPN and CDR2 SVGIG (reference sequence). The CDR3 bases are TGTGCCGGTAATAGGGACAGGCCCTATGGCTACACCTTC. Translating it yields CAGNRDRPYGYTF.

This clonotype came up a few times. This chain joins TRBV5-1 and TRBJ2-2; D uncertain. CDR1 and CDR2 from the germline V gene are SGHRS and YFSETQ. V was cut by 0 bases and J by 8 bases, with 11 bases left in between. CDR3 length equals 14 residues. The CDR3 coding sequence is TGCGCCAGCAGCTTGGGTGATATCGAGGGGGAGCTGTTTTTT. Translated, it gives CASSLGDIEGELFF.

The V and J genes are TRBV15 and TRBJ1-4; a possible D gene is TRBD1 (5 bases). V was cut by 1 base and J by 6 bases, with 15 bases left in between. CDR3 length equals 16 residues. The V gene's germline CDR1 is LNHNV and CDR2 YYDKDF (reference sequence). The CDR3 protein is CATSRGPGPGDEKLFF. CDR3 nucleotide sequence: TGTGCCACCAGCAGAGGCCCCGGGCCGGGGGATGAAAAACTGTTTTTT.

The chain couples TRBV11-2 to TRBJ2-7; 8 bases line up with TRBD2. Germline CDR1 reads SGHAT; CDR2 reads FQNNGV. V gave up 6 bases and J gave up 5 bases; unmatched junction bases: 12. The CDR3 covers 15 residues. The CDR3 nucleotides are TGTGCCAGCAGACGGCCCGGGAGGGGTCGAGACGAGCAGTACTTC. Its protein is CASRRPGRGRDEQYF. The full variable domain, its missing parts supplied by reference TRBV11-2 and TRBJ2-7, is EAGVAQSPRYKIIEKRQSVAFWCNPISGHATLYWYQQILGQGPKLLIQFQNNGVVDDSQLPKDRFSAERLKGVDSTLKIQPAKLEDSAVYLCASRRPGRGRDEQYFGPGTRLTVT.

The genes are TRBV20-1 and TRBJ1-1; a possible D gene is TRBD1 (5 bases). The CDR3 is 10 residues long. The germline V gene encodes CDR1 DFQATT and CDR2 SNEGSKA (reference sequence). Trimming shortened V by 7 bases and J by 6 bases, and 9 bases separated the two germline ends. CDR3 residues: CSGRGAEAFF. DNA for the CDR3: TGCAGTGGCAGAGGGGCTGAAGCTTTCTTT.

V gene TRBV6-4 combines with J gene TRBJ2-3; 10 nucleotides agree with TRBD2. The CDR3 sequence is 15 residues long. In germline, CDR1 is MRHNA, CDR2 SNTAGT. The V gene end was trimmed by 3 bases and the J gene end by 6 bases; junction bases not matched to a gene: 6. The CDR3 DNA follows: TGTGCCAGCAGTGATTCGGTTAGCGGGGGGGATACGCAGTATTTT. Encoded protein: CASSDSVSGGDTQYF.

The chain combines TRBV29-1 with TRBJ2-7, with 11 bases fitting TRBD1. The CDR3 extends over 14 amino acids. CDR1 and CDR2 from the germline V gene are SQVTM and ANQGSEA. The ends lost 5 bases at V and 3 bases at J; junction bases unmatched: 6. The CDR3 DNA follows: TGCAGCGTTCGGCGGACAGGGGGCAACTACGAGCAGTACTTC. Translated: CSVRRTGGNYEQYF.

The V and J genes are TRBV11-2 and TRBJ2-1; 7 positions agree with TRBD2. Losses at the gene ends were 4 bases for V and 4 bases for J; bases not matched to a gene: 10. This CDR3 region has 16 residues. The germline gives CDR1 SGHAT, CDR2 FQNNGV. The CDR3 region is CASSWGGTGEYNEQFF. The CDR3 region has the DNA TGTGCCAGCAGCTGGGGGGGAACGGGGGAATACAATGAGCAGTTCTTC.

This clonotype was seen only once. The DNA is left out, because the CDR3 cannot be placed on it with certainty; the CDR3 is given as TCRdb lists it. V and J are TRBV28 and TRBJ2-3; the table calls TRBD2, which could not be checked here. Germline loops: CDR1 MDHEN, CDR2 SYDVKM. The CDR3 spans 15 amino acids, including both terminal residues. CDR3 region: CASSILGDSTDTQYF.

The rearrangement uses TRBV2 and TRBJ2-3, with 8 bases lining up with TRBD2. The CDR3 consists of 12 residues. Per germline, CDR1 SNHLY and CDR2 FYNNEI. V was pared by 6 bases and J by 4 bases, with 0 bases of the junction left unmatched. CDR3 in DNA: TGTGCCAGCAGGGGACTAGCAGATACGCAGTATTTT. It is translated as CASRGLADTQYF. The variable domain in full, with the rest retrieved from reference TRBV2 and TRBJ2-3, is EPEVTQTPSHQVTQMGQEVILRCVPISNHLYFYWYRQILGQKVEFLVSFYNNEISEKSEIFDDQFSVERPDGSNFTLKIRSTKLEDSAMYFCASRGLADTQYFGPGTRLTVL.

J is TRBJ2-3 and V is TRBV6-1, with TRBD2 matching over 8 bases. The J segment lost 9 bases and the V segment lost 6 bases, leaving 14 bases of the junction unmatched. Looked up from germline, CDR1 is MNHNS and CDR2 is SASEGT. The CDR3 spans 15 residues. The CDR3 sequence is CASSHGSGRLETQYF. The CDR3 coding sequence is TGTGCCAGCAGCCATGGGAGCGGGAGATTAGAGACGCAGTATTTT.

This clonotype was observed many times. The genes are TRBV5-6 and TRBJ1-1; no definite D call. CDR3 length equals 14 residues. Per germline, CDR1 SGHDT and CDR2 YYEEEE. V was cut by 0 bases and J by 5 bases, with 11 bases left in between. The CDR3 loop reads CASSLASFSTEAFF. The CDR3 DNA follows: TGTGCCAGCAGCTTGGCGAGCTTCAGTACTGAAGCTTTCTTT.

The chain is built from TRBV29-1 and TRBJ1-6; D gene uncertain. The ends were cut back, 5 bases at V and 7 bases at J, with 15 bases in the middle. Germline lookup yields CDR1 SQVTM and CDR2 ANQGSEA. CDR3 length: 14 amino acids. The CDR3 DNA follows: TGCAGCGTTCGTATAGGCCAACAGAATTCACCCCTCCACTTT. Translated: CSVRIGQQNSPLHF. The full variable domain, rest sourced from reference TRBV29-1 and TRBJ1-6, is SAVISQKPSRDICQRGTSLTIQCQVDSQVTMMFWYRQQPGQSLTLIATANQGSEATYESGFVIDKFPISRPNLTFSTLTVSNMSPEDSSIYLCSVRIGQQNSPLHFGNGTRLTVT.

This clonotype was detected a few times. The genes are TRBV12-3 or TRBV12-4 and TRBJ2-7; a weak D match, TRBD2 (6 bases). This CDR3 has 16 residues. The ends were cut back, 1 base at V and 3 bases at J, with 16 bases in the middle. As DNA, the CDR3 is TGTGCCAGCAGTTTAGTCCCAGGGAGACTAGTCTACGAGCAGTACTTC. Translating gives CASSLVPGRLVYEQYF.